The sequence of this T cell receptor beta chain was determined in a study of cytomegalovirus exposure and HLA in healthy donors (dated by TCRdb to about 2017). For context, the study as a whole: In an earlier analysis of about 560 of the donors, 276 Gb of sequence data and just under 120 million unique TCR beta sequences from roughly 200 million T cells were reported. Roughly 290 gigabases of sequencing data and around 80 million unique TCR sequences made up an early release that covered over 550 HLA-typed donors. Of the 300 to 500 genotyped donors, 81% were placed in the genetic ancestry cluster associated with self-reported Caucasian donors. The aim of the study was to test whether cataloging public T cell receptors could identify signatures of past pathogen exposure. Using immunosequencing, the study profiled T cell repertoires from 640 or so subjects and related those repertoires to cytomegalovirus serostatus. In addition to the first cohort of 650 to 800 subjects, a separate validation cohort of approximately 120 different subjects was used. High-throughput TCR immunosequencing, statistical association of individual TCRs with disease status, and machine learning were combined to predict cytomegalovirus infection status. A later analysis re-analyzed previously published TCR beta repertoires from 666 donors and added high-resolution HLA genotyping to study TCR occurrence patterns. In the later analysis, no new phenotypic data were used to find candidate immune exposures; instead, reliance was placed on TCR beta sequences and their occurrence across donors. In an earlier analysis of 587 of the donors, high-throughput TCR beta sequencing was used to judge whether each TCR beta V gene segment behaved as functional or pseudogenic. Alongside the repertoire data, information on donor age, sex, ethnicity and CMV serostatus was compiled. In a later genetic analysis, genome-wide SNP genotypes for about three fifths of the roughly 670 donors were used, and that subset was treated as a discovery cohort. Every discovery cohort repertoire had been produced on one sequencing platform. Both class I and class II loci were covered by HLA typing, at four-digit resolution. Typing coverage differed by locus: A, B, C, DRB1 and DQB1 were typed in about 629-640 donors, DQA1 in approximately 520, DPA1 in 600 to 610, and DPB1 in about 450. Roughly 5 DR-DQ haplotypes were handled as single units for association and clustering, since linkage in the cohort was strong. Among several hundred genotyped donors of the cohort, an average of about 240,000 unique TCR beta nucleotide sequences was sequenced per donor, of which about 19% were non-productive. The full study reports these points: Some IMGT-functional V segments, including TRBV6-2 and TRBV6-3, could not be told apart with the 87-base-pair reads, so those segments were excluded. Because some donors lacked HLA typing at each locus, the association tests relied only on the typed subset. A later analysis found that most CMV-associated TCR beta chains appeared HLA-restricted, with HLA associations seemingly driven largely by CMV exposure. The sequencing pipeline was judged likely to have produced a cluster of highly shared sequence variants as a technical artifact. Because counts were too low, about 18 rarely observed V segments, including chromosome 9 orphons, were excluded from the earlier analysis of roughly 580 of the donors. A few of the identified cytomegalovirus-associated TCR beta chains were confirmed in vitro to be specific for cytomegalovirus antigens. In a later genetic analysis, fewer N-insertions in productive TCRs were reported among donors in an Asian-associated ancestry cluster than the approximately 710-donor mean. CMV serostatus was the only immune exposure information available for the cohort. Specific HLA alleles were associated with about 17,000 TCR beta sequences at a false discovery rate of 0.05 in a later analysis. A total of roughly 160 TCR beta chains were listed by the study as associated with cytomegalovirus. It was suggested by the authors that the approach could potentially be generalized to other disease states and immunological phenotypes. A later genetic analysis associated a missense DCLRE1C variant with V-gene and J-gene trimming of TCR beta chains, and an independent cohort replicated the association. When HLA alleles, especially DR and DQ, strongly co-occurred, attributing TCR associations to individual alleles was difficult. Presence/absence analyses assumed roughly uniform sequencing depth across donors, an assumption that may not hold. A later analysis found that TCR association rates varied across HLA loci, with DRB1 alleles showing the most associated TCRs and HLA-C alleles the fewest. Across donors, most TCR sequences were observed very rarely, whereas some public TCRs were present in many individuals. A further reported finding was that TCR beta sequences accurately predicted the HLA-A and HLA-B alleles for most subjects in the first cohort. The cohort was sequenced for TCR beta chains only, and without alpha or paired-chain data the features that could be detected were limited. The classifier was reported to diagnose cytomegalovirus status with high specificity and sensitivity in both the original and validation cohorts. Broadly in line with IMGT annotations, most TCR beta V segments showed up in productive rearrangements about 90% or about 30% of the time in an earlier analysis of approximately 600 of the donors. In a later analysis, HLA-associated TCR beta chains showed more clonal expansion and lower generation probabilities than non-associated chains that were equally common. Linkage disequilibrium might explain the correlated functional status among segregating V segments, but an unknown experimental factor could not be ruled out. In a later analysis, several top co-occurrence clusters were reported to appear linked to parvovirus B19, influenza, CMV and Epstein-Barr virus.

As for this clone: Its target antigen remains unknown.

Sequences SGHDT (CDR1) and YYEEEE (CDR2) are obtained from the germline V gene. V is reduced by 0 bases and J by 2 bases, leaving a spacing of 10 bases between them. Its CDR3 holds 15 amino acids, cysteine through phenylalanine. Of all the DNA, just the CDR3 is kept, 45 bases in frame from base 1. The method was the immunoSEQ multiplex PCR assay. For the multiplex PCR, a mixture combining 60 forward primers for TCR Vbeta segments and 13 reverse primers for TCR Jbeta segments was used. A multiplex PCR assay on genomic DNA amplified the CDR3 region of rearranged TCR beta genes. The amplified TCR beta libraries were sequenced on the Illumina HiSeq System as 87-base-pair reads. Per the original workflow: A later analysis counted 75 million to 100 million unique TCR beta chains across the 550 to 750 repertoires, and around 9.9 million of these chains were shared by at least two donors. Raw reads were error-corrected and collapsed into unique sequences by a nearest-neighbor algorithm in which closely related sequences were merged to remove PCR and sequencing errors. Alignment of CDR3 sequences to IMGT reference sequences was used to assign V, D and J gene segments. Each retained sequence needed at least a six-nucleotide match to both a V gene segment and a J gene segment. Rearrangements were called productive when the CDR3 lacked stop codons and stayed in frame with V and J; all others were non-productive. CDR3 was defined by IMGT convention, running from the second conserved V-encoded cysteine to the conserved J-encoded phenylalanine. Sequences without an unambiguous match to a single V gene segment were excluded from the earlier analysis of approximately 560 of the donors. In an earlier analysis of approximately 610 of the donors, V segments were called functional above 56.7% productive rearrangements and were called segregating when the between-donor standard deviation exceeded 5%. To diagnose cytomegalovirus status from the catalog of TCR beta chain sequences, a statistical classification framework was built. V and J gene assignment, in a later analysis, came from comparing TCR nucleotide sequences with IMGT/GENE-DB human TR gene sequences. The TCRdist pipeline was used in a later analysis to assign CDR3 sequences and most-parsimonious VDJ recombination scenarios. A later analysis defined each TCR beta chain by its CDR3 amino acid sequence plus V-gene family, and excluded reads lacking a unique V-gene family. A later analysis removed over 500 highly shared, low-generation-probability nucleotide sequences to deal with suspected cross-contamination and a sequencing artifact. For each public chain, a later analysis derived a clonal expansion index from normalized ranks of inferred template counts within each repertoire. In a later analysis, generation probabilities were computed with a VDJ recombination model fitted to out-of-frame rearrangements, and the resulting probabilities were checked against IGoR. Hypergeometric tests were used in a later analysis to score TCR-TCR, TCR-HLA and TCR-CMV co-occurrence, with a repertoire-size bias correction applied to the TCR pairs. A later analysis estimated false discovery rates by permuting HLA or CMV assignments 20 times. In a later analysis, co-occurring TCRs were grouped using DBSCAN, with TCRdist sequence similarity added in when clustering inside HLA-allele-positive subsets. Repertoires with fewer than 30,000 or more than 120,000 public chains were left out of co-occurrence clustering, as were five repertoires with anomalous nucleotide sharing. TCRdb obtained this table from immuneACCESS and retained in-frame rearrangements with V and J assigned. These tables miss some clones; where compared with another copy, unresolved V genes account for less than half of the shortfall, and the remainder is unexplained. The V and J calls and clone size come from that table; D and trimming were worked out from the DNA. The sample table gives about 110,000 clones. The ten largest clones add up to about 3.8% of the sample.

The cohort comprised 550 to 700 healthy bone marrow donors. Cohort members were all nominally healthy when sampled, although unrecorded immune exposures were likely present. The donor was CMV seronegative and was included in the group of several hundred seronegative cohort members. A peripheral blood sample was provided by each donor, and peripheral blood mononuclear cells were used for TCR beta sequencing. Genomic DNA extraction from the blood cell samples was performed with the Qiagen DNeasy Blood Extraction Kit. This receptor was taken from a man under 40 in good health and CMV-seronegative. The receptor chain draws on TRBV5-6 and TRBJ2-3; the D segment could be TRBD1, given 6 matching bases. Sequenced input: PBMCs. The DNA sequence follows: TGTGCCAGCAGCTTGGGGGGGCCTACCACAGATACGCAGTATTTT. Its protein reads: CASSLGGPTTDTQYF.